The 8 T cell receptor beta chains listed next were all sequenced from one sample in a study of control samples from healthy donors and cancer patients. Here immunoSEQ multiplex PCR was the method, and the copy in TCRdb shows in-frame clones only, minus some. The sample has about 130,000 clones, around 90% seen once. Sequences were obtained from blood. All receptors come from a man between 18 and 29 years old in good health.

The chain has TRBV2 and TRBJ2-2; D is unresolved. V was shortened by 8 bases and J by 3 bases, with 7 bases between the two germline ends. The germline V gene has CDR1 SNHLY and CDR2 FYNNEI. This CDR3 is built from 12 residues. The CDR3 coding sequence is TGTGCCAGCGGGTACGACACCGGGGAGCTGTTTTTT. Translation gives CASGYDTGELFF. Looking up the rest from reference TRBV2 and TRBJ2-2 gives the full variable domain: EPEVTQTPSHQVTQMGQEVILRCVPISNHLYFYWYRQILGQKVEFLVSFYNNEISEKSEIFDDQFSVERPDGSNFTLKIRSTKLEDSAMYFCASGYDTGELFFGEGSRLTVL.

This clone was seen a handful of times. The chain uses TRBV7-6 and TRBJ1-3, with D unresolved. The V end lost 3 bases, the J end lost 3 bases, and 12 bases lay between the germline ends. The CDR3 consists of 15 residues. Germline lookup yields CDR1 SGHVS and CDR2 FNYEAQ. In DNA, the CDR3 is TGTGCCAGCAGCTTGGCCGGCAGCTATGGAAACACCATATATTTT. It yields the protein CASSLAGSYGNTIYF.

The chain uses TRBV30 and TRBJ2-6, with D possibly matching TRBD1 (6 bases). This CDR3 region has 18 residues. CDR1 is GTSNPN, CDR2 SVGIG, per germline (reference sequence). The V end was cut by 4 bases, the J end by 0 bases, with 19 bases between. The CDR3 DNA is TGTGCCTGGAAGGTCCGAGGCAGGGGCATCTCTGGGGCCAACGTCCTGACTTTC. It encodes CAWKVRGRGISGANVLTF.

V gene TRBV10-2 combines with J gene TRBJ1-3; no reliable D call. Deletions cut 9 bases from V and 4 bases from J, with 16 bases between. The germline gives CDR1 WSHSY, CDR2 SAAADI. The CDR3 sequence is 14 residues long. In DNA, the CDR3 is TGCGCCAGTACAATGACCACGCCCGGAAACACCATATATTTT. It codes for CASTMTTPGNTIYF.

This chain uses TRBV6-5 with TRBJ1-1; D is uncertain. Trimming pared 4 bases from V and 4 bases from J, leaving 10 bases between. The length of the CDR3 is 13 residues. Germline CDR1 reads MNHEY; CDR2 reads SVGAGI. The CDR3 DNA follows: TGTGCCAGCAGTTTCAGCTTGGGCACTGAAGCTTTCTTT. It encodes CASSFSLGTEAFF.

This clone occurred once. This sequence joins TRBV10-3 and TRBJ1-6, with 9 bases fitting TRBD1. Germline V gene data show CDR1 as ENHRY and CDR2 as SYGVKD. The CDR3 contains 13 residues. The CDR3 nucleotides are TGTGCGATAACAGGGGGCGCGAATTCACCCCTCCACTTT. Translated: CAITGGANSPLHF.

Only a few counts were recorded for this clone. J is TRBJ1-5 and V is TRBV15, with TRBD1 identical over 11 bases. Per the germline V gene, CDR1 is LNHNV and CDR2 is YYDKDF (reference sequence). This CDR3 is 15 amino acids long. V lost 1 base, J lost 6 bases, and 2 bases stayed unmatched. This chain's CDR3 is CATSRGGTGGQPQHF. Here the CDR3 DNA reads TGTGCCACCAGCAGAGGCGGGACAGGGGGTCAGCCCCAGCATTTT.

This sequence joins TRBV19 and TRBJ2-7, with TRBD2 identical over 8 bases. The germline CDR1 and CDR2 sequences are LNHDA and SQIVND (reference sequence). The junction had 3 bases not matched to a gene; V was cut back by 8 bases and J by 6 bases. This CDR3 spans 11 amino acids. This CDR3 reads CASRGGAEQYF. The CDR3 DNA reads as TGTGCCAGTCGGGGGGGAGCCGAGCAGTACTTC.